This is a list of T cell receptor beta chains from one sample in a study of OX40 agonist ivuxolimab in advanced cancers. Clones were read by immunoSEQ multiplex PCR, and TCRdb kept only the in-frame ones, dropping some. The sample has roughly 73,000 clones, more than 80% seen once. The material was CD4+ or CD8+ T cells sorted from blood, obtained in a trial of the OX40 agonist ivuxolimab. These receptors came from an adult with an advanced solid tumor such as melanoma, head and neck, liver or kidney cancer. Both conserved end residues are part of each CDR3. Fields, in order: J gene, V gene, CDR3 protein.

j_gene: TRBJ2-4; v_gene: TRBV6-5; CDR3aa: CASSAQWQGIQYF
j_gene: TRBJ1-2; v_gene: TRBV6-5; CDR3aa: CASRGQGGPYGYTF
j_gene: TRBJ1-5; v_gene: TRBV5-8; CDR3aa: CASSSDGDSNQPQHF
j_gene: TRBJ2-4; v_gene: TRBV11-2; CDR3aa: CASSFGGGRSANIQYF
j_gene: TRBJ2-5; v_gene: TRBV5-1; CDR3aa: CASSLGVGGVDETQYF
j_gene: TRBJ1-1; v_gene: TRBV5-6; CDR3aa: CASRGWGRGTEAFF
j_gene: TRBJ1-5; v_gene: TRBV14; CDR3aa: CATLLQRGNQPQHF
j_gene: TRBJ2-1; v_gene: TRBV10-3; CDR3aa: CAISEPEGRGTHNEQFF
j_gene: TRBJ1-4; v_gene: TRBV25-1; CDR3aa: CASSGGRGGYEKLFF
j_gene: TRBJ2-3; v_gene: TRBV19; CDR3aa: CASSVLSTDTQYF
j_gene: TRBJ2-3; v_gene: TRBV28; CDR3aa: CASSLSRGGRADTQYF
j_gene: TRBJ1-1; v_gene: TRBV11-2; CDR3aa: CASSLGQGGTEAFF
j_gene: TRBJ2-5; v_gene: TRBV11-2; CDR3aa: CASSSSGGPLETQYF
j_gene: TRBJ1-1; v_gene: TRBV7-2; CDR3aa: CASRGAGGDTEAFF
j_gene: TRBJ2-7; v_gene: TRBV28; CDR3aa: CASSLAGGRSYEQYF
j_gene: TRBJ1-4; v_gene: TRBV7-9; CDR3aa: CASSLGGRGNEKLFF